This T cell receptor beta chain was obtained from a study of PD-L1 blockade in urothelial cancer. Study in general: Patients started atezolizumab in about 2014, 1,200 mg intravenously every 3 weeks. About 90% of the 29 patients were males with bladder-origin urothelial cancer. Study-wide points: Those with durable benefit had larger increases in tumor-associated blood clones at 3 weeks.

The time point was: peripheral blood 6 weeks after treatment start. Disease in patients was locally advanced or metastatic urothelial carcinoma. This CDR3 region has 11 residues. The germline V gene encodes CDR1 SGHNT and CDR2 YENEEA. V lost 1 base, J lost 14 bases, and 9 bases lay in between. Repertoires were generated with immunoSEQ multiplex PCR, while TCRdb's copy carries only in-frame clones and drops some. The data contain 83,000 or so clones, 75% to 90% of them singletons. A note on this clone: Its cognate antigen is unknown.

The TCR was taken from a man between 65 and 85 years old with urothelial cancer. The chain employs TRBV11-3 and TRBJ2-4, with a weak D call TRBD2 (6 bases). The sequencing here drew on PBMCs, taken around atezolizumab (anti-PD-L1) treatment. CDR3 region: CASSLGGVKYF. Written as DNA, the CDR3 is TGTGCCAGCAGCTTAGGGGGGGTAAAGTACTTC.